This T cell receptor (beta chain) is from a study of long-term antiretroviral therapy in people with HIV. Study-wide background: It was about a decade after the earliest samples that the 2015 immediate-ART recommendation appeared. General study findings and limits: Clones with expansion before ART led the repertoire at all time points. Subsequent to ART, diversity was augmented yet persisted below that of transplant donor controls.

An immunoSEQ assay, version v3.0, was performed at survey level. The assay was immunoSEQ multiplex PCR, and TCRdb's table has in-frame clones only and misses some. This table holds 15,000 or so clones, 85% to 90% found once. The sample holds one count of this clone. The target antigen is unknown. The J segment lost 7 bases and the V segment lost 1 base, leaving 1 base of the junction unmatched. This CDR3 comprises 14 residues. Germline V gene data show CDR1 as SGHTA and CDR2 as FQGNSA. Participants who had HIV were, without exception, treated in the United States. The receptor was isolated from a woman aged 25 to 39 with HIV. The chain couples TRBV7-2 to TRBJ1-6, with 7 bases that match TRBD1. The sequenced sample was unsorted PBMCs, obtained more than 2.2 years before starting antiretroviral therapy. The CDR3 loop reads CASSLGDSNSPLHF. As DNA, the CDR3 is TGTGCCAGCAGCTTAGGGGACAGCAATTCACCCCTCCACTTT.